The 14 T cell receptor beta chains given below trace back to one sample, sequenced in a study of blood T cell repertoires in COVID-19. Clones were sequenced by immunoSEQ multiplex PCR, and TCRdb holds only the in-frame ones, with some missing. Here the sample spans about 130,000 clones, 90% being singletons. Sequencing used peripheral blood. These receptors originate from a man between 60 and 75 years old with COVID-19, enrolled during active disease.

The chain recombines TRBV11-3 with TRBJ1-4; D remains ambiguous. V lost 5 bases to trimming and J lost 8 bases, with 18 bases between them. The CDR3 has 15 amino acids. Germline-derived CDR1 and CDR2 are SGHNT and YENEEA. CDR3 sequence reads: CASSQRTGIDEKLFF. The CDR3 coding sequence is TGTGCCAGCAGCCAAAGGACGGGGATCGACGAAAAACTGTTTTTT.

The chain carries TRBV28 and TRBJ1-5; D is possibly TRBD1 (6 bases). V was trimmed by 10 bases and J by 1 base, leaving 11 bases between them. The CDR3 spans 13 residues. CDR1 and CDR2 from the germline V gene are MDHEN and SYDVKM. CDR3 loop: CATTGPSNQPQHF. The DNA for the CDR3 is TGTGCCACTACAGGGCCGAGCAATCAGCCCCAGCATTTT.

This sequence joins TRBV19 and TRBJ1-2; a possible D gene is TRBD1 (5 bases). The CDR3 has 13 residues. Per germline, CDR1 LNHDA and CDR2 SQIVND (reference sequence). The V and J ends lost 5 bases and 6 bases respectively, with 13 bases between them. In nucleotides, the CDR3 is TGTGCCAGTAGTCCAATGACAGAGGATGGCTACACCTTC. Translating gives CASSPMTEDGYTF.

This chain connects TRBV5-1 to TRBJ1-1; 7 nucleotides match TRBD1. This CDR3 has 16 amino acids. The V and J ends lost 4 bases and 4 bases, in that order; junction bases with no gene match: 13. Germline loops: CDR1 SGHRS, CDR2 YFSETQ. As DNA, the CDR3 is TGCGCCAGCAGCACCGCAAGGACAGGTCGGGGCACTGAAGCTTTCTTT. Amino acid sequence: CASSTARTGRGTEAFF. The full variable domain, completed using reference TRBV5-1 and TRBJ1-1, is KAGVTQTPRYLIKTRGQQVTLSCSPISGHRSVSWYQQTPGQGLQFLFEYFSETQRNKGNFPGRFSGRQFSNSRSEMNVSTLELGDSALYLCASSTARTGRGTEAFFGQGTRLTVV.

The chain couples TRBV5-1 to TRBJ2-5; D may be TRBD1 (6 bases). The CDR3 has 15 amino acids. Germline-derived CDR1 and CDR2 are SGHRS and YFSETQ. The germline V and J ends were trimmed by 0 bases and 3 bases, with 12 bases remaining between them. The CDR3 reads CASSLAGNREETQYF. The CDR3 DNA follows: TGCGCCAGCAGCTTGGCCGGGAACAGGGAAGAGACCCAGTACTTC. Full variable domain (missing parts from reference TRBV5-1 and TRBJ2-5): KAGVTQTPRYLIKTRGQQVTLSCSPISGHRSVSWYQQTPGQGLQFLFEYFSETQRNKGNFPGRFSGRQFSNSRSEMNVSTLELGDSALYLCASSLAGNREETQYFGPGTRLLVL.

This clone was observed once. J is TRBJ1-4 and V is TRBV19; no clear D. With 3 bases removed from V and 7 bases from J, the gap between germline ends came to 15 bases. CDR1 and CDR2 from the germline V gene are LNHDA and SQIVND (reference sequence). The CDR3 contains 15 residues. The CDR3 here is CASSIWRARGEKLFF. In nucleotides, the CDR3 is TGTGCCAGTAGTATTTGGAGGGCACGGGGTGAAAAACTGTTTTTT.

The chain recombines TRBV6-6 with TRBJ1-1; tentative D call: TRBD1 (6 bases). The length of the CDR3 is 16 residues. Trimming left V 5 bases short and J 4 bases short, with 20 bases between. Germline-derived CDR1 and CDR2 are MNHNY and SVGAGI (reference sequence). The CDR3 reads CASSGSQGSGGTEAFF. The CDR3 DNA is TGTGCCAGCAGTGGCTCACAGGGTTCGGGAGGCACTGAAGCTTTCTTT.

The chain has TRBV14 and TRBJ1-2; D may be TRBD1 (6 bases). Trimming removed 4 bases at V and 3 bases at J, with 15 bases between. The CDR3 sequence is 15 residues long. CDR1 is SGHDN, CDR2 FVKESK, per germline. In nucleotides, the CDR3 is TGTGCCAGCAGCCCCCCACAGGGAGCTCACTATGGCTACACCTTC. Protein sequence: CASSPPQGAHYGYTF.

CDR3 residues: CASSQEIGGQGGSPLHF. The CDR3 DNA is TGTGCCAGCAGCCAAGAAATAGGGGGACAGGGGGGCTCACCCCTCCACTTT. The chain uses TRBV3-1 (or the pseudogene TRBV3-2) and TRBJ1-6; 11 bases are a match to TRBD1. This CDR3 has 17 amino acids. Germline assignment: CDR1 LGHDT and CDR2 YNNKEL (reference sequence). With 0 bases clipped from V and 10 bases from J, the junction kept 8 bases outside the gene matches.

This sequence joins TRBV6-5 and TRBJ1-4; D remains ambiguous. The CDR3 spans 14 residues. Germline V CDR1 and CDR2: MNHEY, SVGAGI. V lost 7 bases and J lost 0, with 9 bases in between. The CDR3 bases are TGTGCCAGCATCGCGTTTGCAACTAATGAAAAACTGTTTTTT. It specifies CASIAFATNEKLFF.

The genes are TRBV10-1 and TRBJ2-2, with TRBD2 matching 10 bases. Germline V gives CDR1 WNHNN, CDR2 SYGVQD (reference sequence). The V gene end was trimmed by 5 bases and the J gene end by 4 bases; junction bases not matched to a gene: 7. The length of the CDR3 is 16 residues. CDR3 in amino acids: CASSSSGRSGTGELFF. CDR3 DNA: TGCGCCAGCAGTTCTAGCGGGAGAAGCGGCACCGGGGAGCTGTTTTTT.

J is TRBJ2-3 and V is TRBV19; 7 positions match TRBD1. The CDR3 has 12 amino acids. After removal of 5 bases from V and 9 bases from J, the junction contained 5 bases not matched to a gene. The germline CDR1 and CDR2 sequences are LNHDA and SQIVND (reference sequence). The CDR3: CASSFDRETQYF. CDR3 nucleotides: TGTGCCAGTAGTTTCGACAGGGAAACGCAGTATTTT.

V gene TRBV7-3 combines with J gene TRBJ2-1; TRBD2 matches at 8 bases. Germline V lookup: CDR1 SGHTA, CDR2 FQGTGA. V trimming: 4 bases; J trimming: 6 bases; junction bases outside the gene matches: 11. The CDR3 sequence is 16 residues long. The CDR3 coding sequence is TGTGCCAGCAGCTCCTTCGGAGCGGGAGTTGCCAATGAGCAGTTCTTC. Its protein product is CASSSFGAGVANEQFF. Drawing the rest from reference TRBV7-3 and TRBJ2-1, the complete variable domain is GAGVSQTPSNKVTEKGKYVELRCDPISGHTALYWYRQSLGQGPEFLIYFQGTGAADDSGLPNDRFFAVRPEGSVSTLKIQRTERGDSAVYLCASSSFGAGVANEQFFGPGTRLTVL.

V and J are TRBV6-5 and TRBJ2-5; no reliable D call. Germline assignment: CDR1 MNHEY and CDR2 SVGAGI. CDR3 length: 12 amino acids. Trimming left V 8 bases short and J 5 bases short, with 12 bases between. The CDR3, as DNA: TGTGCCAGCCTAGGTCCTGGTGAGACCCAGTACTTC. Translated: CASLGPGETQYF.